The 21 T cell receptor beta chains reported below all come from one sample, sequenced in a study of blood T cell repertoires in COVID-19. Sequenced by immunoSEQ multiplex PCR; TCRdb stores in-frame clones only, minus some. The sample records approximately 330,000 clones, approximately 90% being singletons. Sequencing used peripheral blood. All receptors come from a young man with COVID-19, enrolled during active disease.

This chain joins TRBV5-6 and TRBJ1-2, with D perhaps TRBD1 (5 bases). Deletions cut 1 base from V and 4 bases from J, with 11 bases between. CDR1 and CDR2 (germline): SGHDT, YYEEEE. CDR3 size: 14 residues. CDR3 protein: CASSLYRGSYGYTF. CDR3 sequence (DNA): TGTGCCAGCAGCTTGTATAGGGGTTCCTATGGCTACACCTTC.

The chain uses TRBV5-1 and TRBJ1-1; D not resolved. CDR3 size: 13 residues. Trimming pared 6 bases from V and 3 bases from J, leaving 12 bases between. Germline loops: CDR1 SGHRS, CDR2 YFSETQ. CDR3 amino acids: CASNEPGYTEAFF. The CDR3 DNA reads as TGCGCCAGCAACGAGCCCGGGTACACTGAAGCTTTCTTT.

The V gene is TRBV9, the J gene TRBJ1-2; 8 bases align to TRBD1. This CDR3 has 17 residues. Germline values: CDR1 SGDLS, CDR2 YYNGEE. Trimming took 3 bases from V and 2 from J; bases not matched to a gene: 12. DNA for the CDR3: TGTGCCAGCAGCGCGACACACGCCGGGACAGGAAACTATGGCTACACCTTC. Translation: CASSATHAGTGNYGYTF. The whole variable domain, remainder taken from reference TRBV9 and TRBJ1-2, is DSGVTQTPKHLITATGQRVTLRCSPRSGDLSVYWYQQSLDQGLQFLIQYYNGEERAKGNILERFSAQQFPDLHSELNLSSLELGDSALYFCASSATHAGTGNYGYTFGSGTRLTVV.

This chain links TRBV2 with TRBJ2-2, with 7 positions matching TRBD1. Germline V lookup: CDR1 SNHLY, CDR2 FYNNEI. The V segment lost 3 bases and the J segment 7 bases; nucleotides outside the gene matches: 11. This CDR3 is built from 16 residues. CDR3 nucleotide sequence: TGTGCCAGCAGTGACTTCGAGACAGGGTTAGGCGGGGAGCTGTTTTTT. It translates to CASSDFETGLGGELFF.

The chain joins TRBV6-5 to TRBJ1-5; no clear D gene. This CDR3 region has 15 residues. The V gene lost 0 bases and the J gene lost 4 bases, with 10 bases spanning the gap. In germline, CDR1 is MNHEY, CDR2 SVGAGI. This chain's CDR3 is CASSYSRAPNQPQHF. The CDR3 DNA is TGTGCCAGCAGTTACTCGAGGGCACCGAATCAGCCCCAGCATTTT.

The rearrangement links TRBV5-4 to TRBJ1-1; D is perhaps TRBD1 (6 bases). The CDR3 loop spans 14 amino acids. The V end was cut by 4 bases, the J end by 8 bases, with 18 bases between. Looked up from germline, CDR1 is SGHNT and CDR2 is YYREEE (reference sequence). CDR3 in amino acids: CASSPPHRVLEAFF. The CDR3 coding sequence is TGTGCCAGCAGCCCCCCCCACAGGGTCTTAGAAGCTTTCTTT.

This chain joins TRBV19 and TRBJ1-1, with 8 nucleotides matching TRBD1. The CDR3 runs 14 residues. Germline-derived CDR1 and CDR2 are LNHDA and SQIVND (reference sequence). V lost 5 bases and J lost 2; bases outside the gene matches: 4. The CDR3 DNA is TGTGCCAGTAGTCACCAGGGGGCCAACACTGAAGCTTTCTTT. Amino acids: CASSHQGANTEAFF.

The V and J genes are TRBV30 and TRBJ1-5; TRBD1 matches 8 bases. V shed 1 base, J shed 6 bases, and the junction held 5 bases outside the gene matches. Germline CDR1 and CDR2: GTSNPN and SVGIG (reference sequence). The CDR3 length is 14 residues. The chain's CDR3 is CAWSATGGRQPQHF. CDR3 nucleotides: TGTGCCTGGAGTGCTACAGGGGGTCGTCAGCCCCAGCATTTT.

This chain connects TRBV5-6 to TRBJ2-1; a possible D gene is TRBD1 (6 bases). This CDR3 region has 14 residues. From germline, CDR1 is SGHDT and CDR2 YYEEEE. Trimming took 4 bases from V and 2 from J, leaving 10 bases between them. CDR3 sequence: CASSVGQPYNEQFF. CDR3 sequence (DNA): TGTGCCAGCAGCGTAGGACAGCCCTACAATGAGCAGTTCTTC.

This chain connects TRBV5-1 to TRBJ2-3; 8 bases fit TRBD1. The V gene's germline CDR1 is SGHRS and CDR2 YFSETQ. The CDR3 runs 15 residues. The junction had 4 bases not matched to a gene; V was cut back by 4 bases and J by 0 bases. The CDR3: CASSVQGVSTDTQYF. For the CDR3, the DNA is TGCGCCAGCAGCGTACAGGGGGTGAGCACAGATACGCAGTATTTT.

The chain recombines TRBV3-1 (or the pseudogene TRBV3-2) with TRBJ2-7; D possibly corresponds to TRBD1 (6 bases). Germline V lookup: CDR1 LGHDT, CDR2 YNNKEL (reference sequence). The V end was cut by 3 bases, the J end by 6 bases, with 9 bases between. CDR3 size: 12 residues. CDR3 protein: CASSQGASEQYF. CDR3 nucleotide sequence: TGTGCCAGCAGCCAGGGGGCGTCCGAGCAGTACTTC.

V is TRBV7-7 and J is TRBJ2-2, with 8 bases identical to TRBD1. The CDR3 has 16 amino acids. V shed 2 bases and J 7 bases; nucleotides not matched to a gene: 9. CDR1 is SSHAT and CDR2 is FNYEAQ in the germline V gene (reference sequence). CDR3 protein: CASSLTRQGLSGELFF. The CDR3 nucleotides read TGTGCCAGCAGCTTAACCCGACAGGGGTTGAGCGGGGAGCTGTTTTTT.

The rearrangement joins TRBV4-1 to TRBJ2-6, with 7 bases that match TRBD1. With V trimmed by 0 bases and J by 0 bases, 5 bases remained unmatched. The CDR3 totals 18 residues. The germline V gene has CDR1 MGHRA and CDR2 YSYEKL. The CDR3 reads CASSQETGTLSGANVLTF. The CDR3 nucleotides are TGCGCCAGCAGCCAAGAGACAGGGACACTCTCTGGGGCCAACGTCCTGACTTTC.

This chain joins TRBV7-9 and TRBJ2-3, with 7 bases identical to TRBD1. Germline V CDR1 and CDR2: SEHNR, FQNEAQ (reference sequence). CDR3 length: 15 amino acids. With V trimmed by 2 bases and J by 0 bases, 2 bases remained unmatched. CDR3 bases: TGTGCCAGCAGCTTAAAGGGGGCCAGCACAGATACGCAGTATTTT. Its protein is CASSLKGASTDTQYF.

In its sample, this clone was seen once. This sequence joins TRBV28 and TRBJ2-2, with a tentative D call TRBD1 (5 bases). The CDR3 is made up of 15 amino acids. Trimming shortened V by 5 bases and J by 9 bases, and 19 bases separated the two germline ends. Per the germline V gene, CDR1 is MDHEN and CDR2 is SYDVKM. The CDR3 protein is CASSVNAPGPWELFF. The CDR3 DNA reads TGTGCCAGCAGTGTAAACGCTCCAGGGCCTTGGGAGCTGTTTTTT.

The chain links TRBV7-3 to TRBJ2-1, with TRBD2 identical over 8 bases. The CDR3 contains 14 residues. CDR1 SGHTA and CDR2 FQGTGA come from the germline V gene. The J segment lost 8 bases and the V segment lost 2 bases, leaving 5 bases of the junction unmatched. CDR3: CASSLGLAEDEQFF. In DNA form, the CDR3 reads TGTGCCAGCAGCTTAGGACTAGCCGAAGATGAGCAGTTCTTC.

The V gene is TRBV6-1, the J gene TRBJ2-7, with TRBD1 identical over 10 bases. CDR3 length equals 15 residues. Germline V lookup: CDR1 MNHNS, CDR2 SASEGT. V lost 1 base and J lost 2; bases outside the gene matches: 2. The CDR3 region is CASSEGTGGTYEQYF. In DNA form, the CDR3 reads TGTGCCAGCAGTGAAGGGACAGGGGGGACCTACGAGCAGTACTTC.

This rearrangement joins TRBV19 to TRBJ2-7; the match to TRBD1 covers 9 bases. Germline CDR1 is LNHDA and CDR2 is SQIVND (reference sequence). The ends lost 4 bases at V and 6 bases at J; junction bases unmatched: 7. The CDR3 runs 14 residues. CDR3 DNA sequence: TGTGCCAGTAGTACCCGGGACAGGGCGGCCGAGCAGTACTTC. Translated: CASSTRDRAAEQYF.

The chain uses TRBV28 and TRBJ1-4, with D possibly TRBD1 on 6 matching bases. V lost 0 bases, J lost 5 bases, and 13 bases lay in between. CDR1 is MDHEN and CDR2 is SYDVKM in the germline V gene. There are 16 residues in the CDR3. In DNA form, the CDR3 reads TGTGCCAGCAGTTTATGGGGCGGGGGGGCGAATGAAAAACTGTTTTTT. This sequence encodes CASSLWGGGANEKLFF.

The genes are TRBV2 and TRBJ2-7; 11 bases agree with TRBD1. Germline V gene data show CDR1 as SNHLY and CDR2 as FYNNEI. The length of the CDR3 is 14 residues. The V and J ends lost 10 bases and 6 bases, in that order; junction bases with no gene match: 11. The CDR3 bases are TGTGCCACCGTATCAGGGACAGGGGGGAGCGAGCAGTACTTC. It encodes CATVSGTGGSEQYF. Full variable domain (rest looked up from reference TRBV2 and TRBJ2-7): EPEVTQTPSHQVTQMGQEVILRCVPISNHLYFYWYRQILGQKVEFLVSFYNNEISEKSEIFDDQFSVERPDGSNFTLKIRSTKLEDSAMYFCATVSGTGGSEQYFGPGTRLTVT.

CDR3 region: CASSLGGGSGETQYF. The CDR3 bases are TGTGCCAGCAGTTTAGGTGGCGGGAGTGGAGAGACCCAGTACTTC. The chain links TRBV27 to TRBJ2-5, with 7 bases fitting TRBD2. Germline V gene sequence: CDR1 MNHEY, CDR2 SMNVEV (reference sequence). The CDR3 spans 15 residues. V lost 2 bases and J lost 4; bases outside the gene matches: 7.